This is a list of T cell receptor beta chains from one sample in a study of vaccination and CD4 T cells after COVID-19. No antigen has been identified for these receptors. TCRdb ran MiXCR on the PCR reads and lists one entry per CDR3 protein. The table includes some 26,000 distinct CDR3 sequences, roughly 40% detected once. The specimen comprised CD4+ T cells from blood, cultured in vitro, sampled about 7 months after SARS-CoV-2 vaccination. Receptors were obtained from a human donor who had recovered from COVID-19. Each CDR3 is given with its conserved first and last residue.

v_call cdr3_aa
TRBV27 CASRAWGGETEAFF
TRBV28 CASSPSPGRGSGEQYF
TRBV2 CASSRGGTGEQYF
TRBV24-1 CATSERSEQYF
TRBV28 CASSLAQGRKGGYTF
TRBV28 CASSPTVNTEAFF
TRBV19 CASSTVGGGRQPQHF
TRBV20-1 CSASEISGRSYNEQFF
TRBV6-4 CASSGTSGSTGELFF
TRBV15 CATSRDARPGVTDTQYF